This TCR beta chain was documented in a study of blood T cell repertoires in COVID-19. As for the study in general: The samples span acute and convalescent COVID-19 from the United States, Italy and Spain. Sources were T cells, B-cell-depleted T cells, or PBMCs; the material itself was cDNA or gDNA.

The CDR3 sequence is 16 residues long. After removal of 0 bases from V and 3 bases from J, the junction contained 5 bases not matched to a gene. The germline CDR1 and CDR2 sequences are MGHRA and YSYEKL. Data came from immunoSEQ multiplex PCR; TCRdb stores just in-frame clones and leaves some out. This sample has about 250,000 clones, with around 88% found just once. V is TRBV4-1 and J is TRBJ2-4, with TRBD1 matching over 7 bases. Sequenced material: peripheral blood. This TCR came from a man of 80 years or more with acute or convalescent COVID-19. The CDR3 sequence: CASSQEGGLGKNIQYF. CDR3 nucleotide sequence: TGCGCCAGCAGCCAAGAAGGGGGCTTAGGCAAAAACATTCAGTACTTC.